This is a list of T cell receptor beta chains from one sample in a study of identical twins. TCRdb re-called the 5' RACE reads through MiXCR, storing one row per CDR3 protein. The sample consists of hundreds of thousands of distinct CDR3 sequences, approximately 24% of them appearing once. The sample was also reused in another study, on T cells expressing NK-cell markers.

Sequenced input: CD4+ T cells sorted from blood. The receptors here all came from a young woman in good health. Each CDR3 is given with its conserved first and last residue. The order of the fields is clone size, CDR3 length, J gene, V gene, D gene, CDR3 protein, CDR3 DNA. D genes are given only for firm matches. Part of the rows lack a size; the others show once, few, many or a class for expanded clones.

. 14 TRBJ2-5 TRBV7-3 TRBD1 CASSMAGTGVTQYF TGTGCCAGCAGCATGGCCGGGACAGGGGTGACCCAGTACTTC
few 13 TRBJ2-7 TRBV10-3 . CATARDTSYEQYF TGTGCCACAGCCCGGGACACCTCCTACGAGCAGTACTTC
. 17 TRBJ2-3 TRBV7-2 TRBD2 CASSLGPGAGGPDTQYF TGTGCCAGCAGCTTAGGGCCCGGGGCGGGAGGGCCAGATACGCAGTATTTT
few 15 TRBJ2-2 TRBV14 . CASSQSRQNTGELFF TGTGCCAGCAGCCAAAGTCGTCAGAACACCGGGGAGCTGTTTTTT
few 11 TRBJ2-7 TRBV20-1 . CSANDVYEQYF TGCAGTGCCAACGACGTCTACGAGCAGTACTTC
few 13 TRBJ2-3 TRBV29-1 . CSADDPVSDTQYF TGCAGCGCCGACGACCCGGTATCAGATACGCAGTATTTT
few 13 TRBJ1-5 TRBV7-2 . CASSPRGRQPQHF TGTGCCAGCAGCCCTAGGGGCCGTCAGCCCCAGCATTTT
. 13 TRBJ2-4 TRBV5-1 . CASSPDTSDIQYF TGCGCCAGCAGCCCGGACACCTCCGACATTCAGTACTTC
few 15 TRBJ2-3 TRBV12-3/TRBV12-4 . CASTVWGSWPDTQYF TGTGCCAGCACCGTGTGGGGGAGTTGGCCAGATACGCAGTATTTT
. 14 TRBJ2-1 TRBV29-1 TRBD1 CSVDGQEAYNEQFF TGCAGCGTTGACGGACAGGAAGCCTACAATGAGCAGTTCTTC
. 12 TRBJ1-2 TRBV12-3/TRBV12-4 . CASSLLTTSLTF TGTGCCAGCAGTCTCCTAACGACCTCCCTAACCTTC
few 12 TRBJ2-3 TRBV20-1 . CSAVPRADTQYF TGCAGTGCCGTCCCTAGGGCAGATACGCAGTATTTT
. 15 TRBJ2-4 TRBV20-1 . CSARFAGKVKNIQYF TGCAGTGCTAGATTTGCGGGAAAGGTCAAAAACATTCAGTACTTC
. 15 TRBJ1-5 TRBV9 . CASSVGPGEEKPQHF TGTGCCAGCAGCGTAGGACCCGGGGAGGAAAAGCCCCAGCATTTT
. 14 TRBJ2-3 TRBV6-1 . CASSEHGTTDTQYF TGTGCCAGCAGTGAACATGGGACAACAGATACGCAGTATTTT
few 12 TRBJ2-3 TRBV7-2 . CASSNYSGTQYF TGTGCCAGCAGCAATTACTCTGGCACGCAGTATTTT
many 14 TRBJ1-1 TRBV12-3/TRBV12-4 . CASSLTSNRRTAFF TGTGCCAGCAGCTTAACATCGAATAGACGAACCGCTTTCTTT
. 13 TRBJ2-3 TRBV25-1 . CASSEQRTDTQYF TGTGCCAGCAGTGAACAACGCACAGATACGCAGTATTTT
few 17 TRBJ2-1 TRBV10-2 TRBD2 CASSYLGLALDYNEQFF TGCGCCAGCAGCTACTTGGGACTAGCGCTTGACTACAATGAGCAGTTCTTC
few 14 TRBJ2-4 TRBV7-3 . CASSPSGYGNIQYF TGTGCCAGCAGCCCCTCGGGTTACGGAAACATTCAGTACTTC
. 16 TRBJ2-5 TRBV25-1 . CASSARKGGAGETQYF TGTGCCAGCAGCGCCCGAAAAGGGGGGGCTGGAGAGACCCAGTACTTC
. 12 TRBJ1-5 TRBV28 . CASSSSDQPQHF .
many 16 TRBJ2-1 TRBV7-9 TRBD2 CASSSGTSGGYNEQFF TGTGCCAGCAGCAGCGGGACTAGCGGGGGGTACAATGAGCAGTTCTTC
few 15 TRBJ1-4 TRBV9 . CASSVDLGAGEKLFF TGTGCCAGCAGCGTAGACTTAGGGGCTGGTGAAAAACTGTTTTTT
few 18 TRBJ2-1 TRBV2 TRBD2 CASSLGSGRGSSYNEQFF TGTGCCAGCAGTCTAGGTAGCGGGAGGGGGAGCTCCTACAATGAGCAGTTCTTC
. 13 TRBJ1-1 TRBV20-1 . CSASGQPNTEAFF TGCAGTGCTAGTGGGCAGCCAAACACTGAAGCTTTCTTT
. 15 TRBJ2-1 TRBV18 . CASSPLRPQVNEQFF TGTGCCAGCTCACCACTCCGGCCCCAGGTGAATGAGCAGTTCTTC
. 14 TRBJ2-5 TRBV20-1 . CSFSKPGGRETQYF TGCAGTTTCTCCAAGCCCGGGGGGCGGGAGACCCAGTACTTC
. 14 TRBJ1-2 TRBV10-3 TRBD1 CAITDGQADYGYTF TGTGCCATCACCGATGGACAGGCAGATTATGGCTACACCTTC
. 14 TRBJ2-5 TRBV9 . CASNTRGGPETQYF TGTGCCAGCAATACTCGGGGAGGCCCAGAGACCCAGTACTTC
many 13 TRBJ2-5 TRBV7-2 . CASSLVNEATQYF TGTGCCAGCAGCTTAGTGAACGAGGCGACCCAGTACTTC
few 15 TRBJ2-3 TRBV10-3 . CAISEWRSRTDTQYF TGTGCCATCAGTGAGTGGCGCTCACGCACAGATACGCAGTATTTT
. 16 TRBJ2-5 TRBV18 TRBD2 CASSPRTSGEQETQYF TGTGCCAGCTCCCCTCGGACTAGCGGGGAACAAGAGACCCAGTACTTC
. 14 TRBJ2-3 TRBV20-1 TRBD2 CSARGGGASDTQYF TGCAGTGCTAGAGGCGGGGGGGCCTCGGATACGCAGTATTTT
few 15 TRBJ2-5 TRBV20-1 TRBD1 CSARRDSAYQETQYF TGCAGTGCTAGAAGGGACAGCGCTTACCAAGAGACCCAGTACTTC
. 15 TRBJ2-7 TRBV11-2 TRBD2 CASSPPTSGRSEQYF TGTGCCAGCAGCCCCCCGACTAGCGGGAGGAGCGAGCAGTACTTC
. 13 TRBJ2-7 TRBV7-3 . CASSRGRSYEQYF TGTGCCAGCAGCCGTGGAAGGTCCTACGAGCAGTACTTC
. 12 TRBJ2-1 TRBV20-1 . CSALGGDSPIFF TGCAGCGCACTGGGTGGCGATTCCCCTATATTCTTC
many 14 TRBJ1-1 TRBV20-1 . CSARQGLGNTEAFF TGCAGTGCTAGACAGGGCCTTGGGAACACTGAAGCTTTCTTT
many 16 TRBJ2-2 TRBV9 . CASSHFEGIYTGELFF TGTGCCAGCAGCCATTTTGAGGGGATTTACACCGGGGAGCTGTTTTTT
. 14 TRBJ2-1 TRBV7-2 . CASSFGAAYNEQFF TGTGCCAGCAGCTTCGGCGCGGCCTACAATGAGCAGTTCTTC